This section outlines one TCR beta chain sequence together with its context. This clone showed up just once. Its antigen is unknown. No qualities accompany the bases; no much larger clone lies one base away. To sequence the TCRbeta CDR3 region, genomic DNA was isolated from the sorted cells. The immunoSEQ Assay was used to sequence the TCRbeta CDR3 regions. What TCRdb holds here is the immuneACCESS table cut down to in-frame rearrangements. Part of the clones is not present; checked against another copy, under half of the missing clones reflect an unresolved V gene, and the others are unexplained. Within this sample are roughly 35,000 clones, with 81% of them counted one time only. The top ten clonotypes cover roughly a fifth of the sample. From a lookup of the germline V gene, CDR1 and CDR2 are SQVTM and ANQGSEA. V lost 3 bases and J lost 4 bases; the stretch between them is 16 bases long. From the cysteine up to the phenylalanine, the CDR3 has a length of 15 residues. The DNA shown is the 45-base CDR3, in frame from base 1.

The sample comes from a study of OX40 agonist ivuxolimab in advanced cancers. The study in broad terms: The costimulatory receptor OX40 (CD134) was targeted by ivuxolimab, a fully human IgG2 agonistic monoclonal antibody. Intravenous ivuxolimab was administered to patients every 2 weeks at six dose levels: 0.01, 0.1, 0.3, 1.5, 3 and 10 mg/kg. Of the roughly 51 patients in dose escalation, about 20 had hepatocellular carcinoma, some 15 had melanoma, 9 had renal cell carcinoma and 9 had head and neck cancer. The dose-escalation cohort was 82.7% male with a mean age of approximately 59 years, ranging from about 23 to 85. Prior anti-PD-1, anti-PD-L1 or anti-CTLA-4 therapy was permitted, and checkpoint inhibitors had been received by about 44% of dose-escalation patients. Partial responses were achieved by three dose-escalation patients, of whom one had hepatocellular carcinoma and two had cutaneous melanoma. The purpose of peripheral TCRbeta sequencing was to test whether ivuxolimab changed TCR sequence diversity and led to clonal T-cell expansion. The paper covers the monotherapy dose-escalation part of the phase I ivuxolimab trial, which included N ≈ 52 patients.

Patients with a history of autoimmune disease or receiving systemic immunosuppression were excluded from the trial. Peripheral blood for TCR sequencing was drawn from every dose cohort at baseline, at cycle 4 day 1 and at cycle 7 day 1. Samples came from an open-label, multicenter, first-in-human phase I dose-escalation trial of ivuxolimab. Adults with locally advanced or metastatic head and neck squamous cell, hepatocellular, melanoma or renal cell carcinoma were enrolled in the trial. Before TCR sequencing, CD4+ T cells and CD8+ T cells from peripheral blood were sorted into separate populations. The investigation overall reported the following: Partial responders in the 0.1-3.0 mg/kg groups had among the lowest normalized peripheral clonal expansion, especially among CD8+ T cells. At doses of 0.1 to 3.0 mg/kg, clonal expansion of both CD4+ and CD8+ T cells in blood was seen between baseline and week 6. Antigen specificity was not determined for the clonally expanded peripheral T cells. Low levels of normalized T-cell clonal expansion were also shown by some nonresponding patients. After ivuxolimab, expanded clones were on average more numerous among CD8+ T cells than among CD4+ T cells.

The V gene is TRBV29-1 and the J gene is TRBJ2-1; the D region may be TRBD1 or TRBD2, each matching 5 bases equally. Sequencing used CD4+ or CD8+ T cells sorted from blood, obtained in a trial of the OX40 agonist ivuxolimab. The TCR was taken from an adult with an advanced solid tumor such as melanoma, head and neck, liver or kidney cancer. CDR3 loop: CSVDSGTSWYNEQFF. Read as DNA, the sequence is TGCAGCGTTGATTCCGGGACCAGCTGGTACAATGAGCAGTTCTTC.